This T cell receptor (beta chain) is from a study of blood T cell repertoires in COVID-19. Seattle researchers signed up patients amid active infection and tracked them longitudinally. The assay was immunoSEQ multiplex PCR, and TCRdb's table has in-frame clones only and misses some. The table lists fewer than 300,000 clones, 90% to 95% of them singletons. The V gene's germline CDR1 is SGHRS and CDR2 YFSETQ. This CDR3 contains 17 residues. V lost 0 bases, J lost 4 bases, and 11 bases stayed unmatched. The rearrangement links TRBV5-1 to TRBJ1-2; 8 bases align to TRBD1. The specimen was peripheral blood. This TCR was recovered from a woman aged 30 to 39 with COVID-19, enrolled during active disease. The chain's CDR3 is CASSLEARGRGSYGYTF. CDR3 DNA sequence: TGCGCCAGCAGCTTGGAAGCCAGGGGGCGCGGGAGCTATGGCTACACCTTC.